The clone carrying this T cell receptor (beta chain) was seen a few times. Its specificity is not known. Germline CDR1 and CDR2: KGHSH and LQKENI. The V and J ends lost 3 bases and 0 bases, in that order; junction bases with no gene match: 7. This CDR3 has 16 residues. The data belong to a study of OX40 agonist ivuxolimab in advanced cancers. The wider study: Clinicians treated patients with ivuxolimab, an agonistic anti-OX40 (CD134) antibody. Dose-escalation patients' cancers were hepatocellular carcinoma, melanoma, renal cell or head and neck cancer. Three patients, one with hepatocellular carcinoma and two with cutaneous melanoma, responded partially. The study, taken as a whole, reports: Several nonresponders also turned out to have low normalized T-cell clonal expansion.

Sequenced by immunoSEQ multiplex PCR; TCRdb stores in-frame clones only, minus some. This table holds 65,000 to 75,000 clones, roughly 84% found once. Sequenced material: CD4+ or CD8+ T cells sorted from blood, taken in a trial of the OX40 agonist ivuxolimab. The chain couples TRBV18 to TRBJ1-1; 7 bases agree with TRBD1. The TCR comes from an adult with an advanced solid tumor such as melanoma, head and neck, liver or kidney cancer. CDR3 nucleotides: TGTGCCAGCTCACCCCGGGACAGCCGCATGAACACTGAAGCTTTCTTT. Protein product: CASSPRDSRMNTEAFF. Filled out from reference TRBV18 and TRBJ1-1, the complete variable domain reads NAGVMQNPRHLVRRRGQEARLRCSPMKGHSHVYWYRQLPEEGLKFMVYLQKENIIDESGMPKERFSAEFPKEGPSILRIQQVVRGDSAAYFCASSPRDSRMNTEAFFGQGTRLTVV.